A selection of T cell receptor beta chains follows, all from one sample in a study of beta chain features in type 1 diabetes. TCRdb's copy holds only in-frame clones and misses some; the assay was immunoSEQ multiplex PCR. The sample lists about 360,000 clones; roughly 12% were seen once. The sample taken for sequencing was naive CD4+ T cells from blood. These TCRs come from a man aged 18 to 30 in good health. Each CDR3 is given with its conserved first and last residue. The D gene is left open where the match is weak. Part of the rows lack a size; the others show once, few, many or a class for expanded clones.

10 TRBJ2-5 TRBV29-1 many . TGCAGCGACAAATCAGAGACCCAGTACTTC CSDKSETQYF
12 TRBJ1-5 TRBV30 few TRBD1 TGTGCCTGGGGGACAGGGCCCCAGCCCCAGCATTTT CAWGTGPQPQHF
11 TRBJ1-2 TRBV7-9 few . TGTGCCAGCAGCAATACAGGGTCCTACACCTTC CASSNTGSYTF
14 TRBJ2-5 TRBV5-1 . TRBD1 TGCGCCAGCAGCCGACAGGGGATTGGGGAGACCCAGTACTTC CASSRQGIGETQYF
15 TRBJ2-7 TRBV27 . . TGTGCCAGCAGTTTATCGACTGGCAACCCCTACGAGCAGTACTTC CASSLSTGNPYEQYF
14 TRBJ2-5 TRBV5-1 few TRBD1 TGCGCCAGCAGCCCGGGACAGAGGAAAGAGACCCAGTACTTC CASSPGQRKETQYF
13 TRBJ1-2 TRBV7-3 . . TGTGCCAGCAGCTTAATTCAGGGGATCGACTACACCTTC CASSLIQGIDYTF
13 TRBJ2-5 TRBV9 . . TGTGCCAGCAGCGTAGGGGGGGAGGAGACCCAGTACTTC CASSVGGEETQYF
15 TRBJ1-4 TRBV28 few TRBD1 TGTGCCAGCAGTACCTACGGGACAGAGGATGAAAAACTGTTTTTT CASSTYGTEDEKLFF
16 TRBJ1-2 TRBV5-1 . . TGCGCCAGCAGCTTGGATTTTTCTCCCCCCCCCTATGGCTACACCTTC CASSLDFSPPPYGYTF
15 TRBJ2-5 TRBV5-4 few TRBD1 TGTGCCAGCAGCCTGGGACAGGGGGATCTGGAGACCCAGTACTTC CASSLGQGDLETQYF
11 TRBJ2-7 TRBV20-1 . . TGCAGTGCAGCCGACAGCTACGAGCAGTACTTC CSAADSYEQYF
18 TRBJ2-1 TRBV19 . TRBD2 TGTGCCAGTAGTATCGGTCTAGCGGGGGGACGACCCTACAATGAGCAGTTCTTC CASSIGLAGGRPYNEQFF
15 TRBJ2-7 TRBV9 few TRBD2 TGTGCCAGCAGCCCCCGTCTAGCGGGGTTCTACGAGCAGTACTTC CASSPRLAGFYEQYF
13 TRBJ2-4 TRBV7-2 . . TGTGCCAGCAGCTTAGGGACAGAAAACATTCAGTACTTC CASSLGTENIQYF
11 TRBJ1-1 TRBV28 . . TGTGCCAGCCGGGGAGGGACTGAAGCTTTCTTT CASRGGTEAFF
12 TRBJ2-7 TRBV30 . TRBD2 TGTGCCTGGAGTGTACGGGGGGTCGAGCAGTACTTC CAWSVRGVEQYF
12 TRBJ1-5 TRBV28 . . TGTGCCAGCAGCCCAGGATATCAGCCCCAGCATTTT CASSPGYQPQHF
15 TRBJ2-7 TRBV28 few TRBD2 TGTGCCAGCAGTTTAGGACTAGCAAACCTCTACGAGCAGTACTTC CASSLGLANLYEQYF
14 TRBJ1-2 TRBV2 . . TGTGCCAGCAGTTCCATCCTGTTCAGGGATGGCTACACCTTC CASSSILFRDGYTF
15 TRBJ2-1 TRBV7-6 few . TGTGCCAGCAGCTTAGAGCGTTCGGTTTACAATGAGCAGTTCTTC CASSLERSVYNEQFF
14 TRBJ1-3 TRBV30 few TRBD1 TGTGCCTGGATACAGGGGGCACCTGGAAACACCATATATTTT CAWIQGAPGNTIYF
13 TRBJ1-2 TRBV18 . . TGTGCCAGCTCACAGGACAGTCTATATGGCTACACCTTC CASSQDSLYGYTF
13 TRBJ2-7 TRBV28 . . TGTGCCAGCACCCCGGGGTCCTCCTACGAGCAGTACTTC CASTPGSSYEQYF
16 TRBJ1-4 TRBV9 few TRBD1 TGTGCCAGCAGCGTGGCTCCGACAGGGGCTAATGAAAAACTGTTTTTT CASSVAPTGANEKLFF
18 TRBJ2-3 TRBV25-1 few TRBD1 TGTGCCAGCAGTGAATATCTGGGACAGGGTGTGGACACAGATACGCAGTATTTT CASSEYLGQGVDTDTQYF
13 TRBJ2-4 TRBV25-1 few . TGTGCCAGCAGTGATTTTACAGGGTACATTCAGTACTTC CASSDFTGYIQYF
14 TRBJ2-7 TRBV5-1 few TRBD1 TGCGCCAGCAGCCGAGGCACAGGGGTATACGAGCAGTACTTC CASSRGTGVYEQYF
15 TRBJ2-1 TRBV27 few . TGTGCCAGCAGTTTACTGACGGCGGGTCGTGCCGAGCAGTTCTTC CASSLLTAGRAEQFF
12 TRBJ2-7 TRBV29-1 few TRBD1 TGCAGCGATATGGACAGGGACTACGAGCAGTACTTC CSDMDRDYEQYF
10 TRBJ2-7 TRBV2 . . TGTGCCAGCAGAAGAGATGAGCAGTACTTC CASRRDEQYF
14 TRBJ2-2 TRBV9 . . TGTGCCAGCAGCCCCCGGGAATACCCGGGGGAGCTGTTTTTT CASSPREYPGELFF
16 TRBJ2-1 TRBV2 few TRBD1 TGTGCCAGCAGTGGTTCCGGGACAGGGATTTACAATGAGCAGTTCTTC CASSGSGTGIYNEQFF
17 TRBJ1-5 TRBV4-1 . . TGCGCCAGCAGCCGCGTCGAGTTTGGAGCAGCAAATCAGCCCCAGCATTTT CASSRVEFGAANQPQHF
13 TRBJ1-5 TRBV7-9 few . TGTGCCAGCAGCTTTGGCAGCAATCAGCCCCAGCATTTT CASSFGSNQPQHF
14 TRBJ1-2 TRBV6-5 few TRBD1 TGTGCCAGCAGCCGGACAGGGATTGACTATGGCTACACCTTC CASSRTGIDYGYTF
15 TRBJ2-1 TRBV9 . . TGTGCCAGCAGCGCCCTGGGGCAGTCCTACAATGAGCAGTTCTTC CASSALGQSYNEQFF
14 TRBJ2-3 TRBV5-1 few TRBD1 TGCGCCAGCAGCCCGGACAGGGTGCCGGATACGCAGTATTTT CASSPDRVPDTQYF
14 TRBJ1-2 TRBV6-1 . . TGTGCCAGCAGTGAAGCAACAGCTAACTATGGCTACACCTTC CASSEATANYGYTF
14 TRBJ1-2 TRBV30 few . TGTGCCTGGAGTAACGGGGGGATCAACTATGGCTACACCTTC CAWSNGGINYGYTF
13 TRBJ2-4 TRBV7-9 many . TGTGCCAGCAGGAGGGAGGCCAAAAACATTCAGTACTTC CASRREAKNIQYF
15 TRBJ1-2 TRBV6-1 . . TGTGCCAGCAGTGAATCGGGGGGAGCCAACTATGGCTACACCTTC CASSESGGANYGYTF
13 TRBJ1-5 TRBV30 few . TGTGCCTGGAGTGTACGGGGGGGACAGCCCCAGCATTTT CAWSVRGGQPQHF
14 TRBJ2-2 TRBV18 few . TGTGCCAGCTCACCCTCCGAGGACACCGGGGAGCTGTTTTTT CASSPSEDTGELFF
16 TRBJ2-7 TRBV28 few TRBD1 TGTGCCAGCAGTCCACTACCGGACAGGCAGGCCTACGAGCAGTACTTC CASSPLPDRQAYEQYF